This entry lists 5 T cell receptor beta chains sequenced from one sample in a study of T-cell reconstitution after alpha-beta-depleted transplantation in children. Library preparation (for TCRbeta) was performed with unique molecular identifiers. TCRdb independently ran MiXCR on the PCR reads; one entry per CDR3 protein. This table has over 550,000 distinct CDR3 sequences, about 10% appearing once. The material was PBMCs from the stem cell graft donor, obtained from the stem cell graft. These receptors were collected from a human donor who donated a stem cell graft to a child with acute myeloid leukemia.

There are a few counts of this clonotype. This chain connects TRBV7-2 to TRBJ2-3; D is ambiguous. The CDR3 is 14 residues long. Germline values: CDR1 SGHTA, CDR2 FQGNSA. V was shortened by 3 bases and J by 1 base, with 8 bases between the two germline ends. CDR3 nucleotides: TGTGCCAGCAGCTTTTGGTTCGGCACAGATACGCAGTATTTT. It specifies CASSFWFGTDTQYF. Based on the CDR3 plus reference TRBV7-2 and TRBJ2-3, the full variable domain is GAGVSQSPSNKVTEKGKDVELRCDPISGHTALYWYRQSLGQGLEFLIYFQGNSAPDKSGLPSDRFSAERTGGSVSTLTIQRTQQEDSAVYLCASSFWFGTDTQYFGPGTRLTVL.

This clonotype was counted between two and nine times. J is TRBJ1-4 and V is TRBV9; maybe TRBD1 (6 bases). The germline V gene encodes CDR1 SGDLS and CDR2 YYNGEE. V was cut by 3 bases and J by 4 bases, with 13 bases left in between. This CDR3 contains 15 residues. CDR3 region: CASSEGDNDNEKLFF. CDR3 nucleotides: TGTGCCAGCAGCGAGGGGGACAACGATAATGAAAAACTGTTTTTT.

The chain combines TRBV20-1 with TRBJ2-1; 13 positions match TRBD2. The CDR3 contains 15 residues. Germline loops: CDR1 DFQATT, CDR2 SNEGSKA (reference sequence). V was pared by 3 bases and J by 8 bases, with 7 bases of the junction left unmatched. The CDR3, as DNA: TGCAGTGCTAGGAAAGGGACTAGCGGGATCCATGAGCAGTTCTTC. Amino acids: CSARKGTSGIHEQFF.

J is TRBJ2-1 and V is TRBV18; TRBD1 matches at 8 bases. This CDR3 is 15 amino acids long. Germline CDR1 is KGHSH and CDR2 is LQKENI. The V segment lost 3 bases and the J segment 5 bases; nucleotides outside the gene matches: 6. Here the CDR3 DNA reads TGTGCCAGCTCACCGGGACAGGTGGCAAACAATGAGCAGTTCTTC. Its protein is CASSPGQVANNEQFF.

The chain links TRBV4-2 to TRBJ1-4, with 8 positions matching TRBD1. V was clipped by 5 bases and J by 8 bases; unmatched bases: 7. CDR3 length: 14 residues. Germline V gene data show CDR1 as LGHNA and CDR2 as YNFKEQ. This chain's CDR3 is CASSGQGAGEKLFF. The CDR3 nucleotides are TGTGCCAGCAGCGGGCAGGGGGCAGGGGAAAAACTGTTTTTT.